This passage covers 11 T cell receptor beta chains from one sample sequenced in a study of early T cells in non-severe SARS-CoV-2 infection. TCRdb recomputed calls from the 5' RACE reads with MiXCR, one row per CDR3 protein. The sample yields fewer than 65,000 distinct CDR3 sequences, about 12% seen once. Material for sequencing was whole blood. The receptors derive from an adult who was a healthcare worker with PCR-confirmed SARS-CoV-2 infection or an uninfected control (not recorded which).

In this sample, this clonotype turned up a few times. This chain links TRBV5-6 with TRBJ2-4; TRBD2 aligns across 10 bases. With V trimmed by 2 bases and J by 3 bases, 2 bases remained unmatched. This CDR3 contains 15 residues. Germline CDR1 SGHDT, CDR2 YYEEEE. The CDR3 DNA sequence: TGTGCCAGCAGCTTTCTAGCGGGGGACAAAAACATTCAGTACTTC. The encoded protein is CASSFLAGDKNIQYF.

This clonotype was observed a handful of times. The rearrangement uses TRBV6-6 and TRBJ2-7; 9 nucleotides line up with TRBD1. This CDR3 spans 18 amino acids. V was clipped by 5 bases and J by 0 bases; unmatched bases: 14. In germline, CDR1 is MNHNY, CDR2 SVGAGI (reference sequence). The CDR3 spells CASSPSAGTGIRSYEQYF. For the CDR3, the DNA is TGTGCCAGCAGTCCTTCAGCCGGGACAGGGATCCGCTCCTACGAGCAGTACTTC.

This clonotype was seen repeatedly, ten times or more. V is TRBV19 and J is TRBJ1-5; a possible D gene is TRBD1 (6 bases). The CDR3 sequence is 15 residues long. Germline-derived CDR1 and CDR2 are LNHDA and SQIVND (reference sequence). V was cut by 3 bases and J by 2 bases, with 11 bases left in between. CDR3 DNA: TGTGCCAGTAGTATCGGCAGGGGTCGCAATCAGCCCCAGCATTTT. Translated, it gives CASSIGRGRNQPQHF.

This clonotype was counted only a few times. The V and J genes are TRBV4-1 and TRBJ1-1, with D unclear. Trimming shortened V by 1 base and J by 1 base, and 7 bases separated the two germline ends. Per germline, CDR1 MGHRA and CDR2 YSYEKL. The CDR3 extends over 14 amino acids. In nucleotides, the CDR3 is TGCGCCAGCAGCCAAGTTGGCAGGAACACTGAAGCTTTCTTT. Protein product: CASSQVGRNTEAFF.

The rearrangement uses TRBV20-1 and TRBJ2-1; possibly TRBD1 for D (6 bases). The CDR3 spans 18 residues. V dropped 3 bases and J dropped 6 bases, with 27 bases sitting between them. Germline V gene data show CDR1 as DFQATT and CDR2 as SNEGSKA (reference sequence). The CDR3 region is CSASTPALGAIRRNEQFF. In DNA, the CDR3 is TGCAGTGCTAGTACGCCGGCCCTGGGGGCGATCCGTCGCAATGAGCAGTTCTTC.

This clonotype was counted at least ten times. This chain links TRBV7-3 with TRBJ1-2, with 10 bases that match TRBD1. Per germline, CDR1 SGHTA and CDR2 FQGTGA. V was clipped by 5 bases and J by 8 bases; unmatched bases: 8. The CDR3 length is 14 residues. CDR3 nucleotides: TGTGCCAGCAGCGCCAAAGGGACAGGGGTCGGCTACACCTTC. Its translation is CASSAKGTGVGYTF.

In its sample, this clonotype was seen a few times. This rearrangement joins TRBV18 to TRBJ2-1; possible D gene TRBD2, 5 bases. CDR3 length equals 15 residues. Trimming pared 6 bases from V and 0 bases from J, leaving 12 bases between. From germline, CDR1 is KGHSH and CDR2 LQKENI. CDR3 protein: CASSHLRDSYNEQFF. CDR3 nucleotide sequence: TGTGCCAGCTCTCATCTCCGGGACTCCTACAATGAGCAGTTCTTC.

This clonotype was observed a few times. The CDR3 nucleotides read TGTGCCAGCAGCTATGGGACAGCAGAGCAGTACTTC. Translated: CASSYGTAEQYF. The chain carries TRBV13 and TRBJ2-7; TRBD1 aligns across 7 bases. Trimming removed 4 bases from V and 7 bases from J; junction bases left unmatched: 4. The CDR3 runs to 12 residues. CDR1 is PRHDT and CDR2 is FYEKMQ in the germline V gene (reference sequence).

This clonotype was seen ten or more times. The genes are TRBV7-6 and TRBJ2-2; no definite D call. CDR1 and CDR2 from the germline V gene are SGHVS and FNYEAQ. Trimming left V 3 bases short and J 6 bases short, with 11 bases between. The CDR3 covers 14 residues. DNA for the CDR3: TGTGCCAGCAGCTTCGGGCACTCGGCCGGGGAGCTGTTTTTT. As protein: CASSFGHSAGELFF. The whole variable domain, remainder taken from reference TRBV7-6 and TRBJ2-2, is GAGVSQSPRYKVTKRGQDVALRCDPISGHVSLYWYRQALGQGPEFLTYFNYEAQQDKSGLPNDRFSAERPEGSISTLTIQRTEQRDSAMYRCASSFGHSAGELFFGEGSRLTVL.

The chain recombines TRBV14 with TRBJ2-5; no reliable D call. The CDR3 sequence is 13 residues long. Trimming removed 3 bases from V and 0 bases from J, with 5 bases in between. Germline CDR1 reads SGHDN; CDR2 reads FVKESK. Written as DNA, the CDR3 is TGTGCCAGCAGCCATTTGGACCAAGAGACCCAGTACTTC. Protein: CASSHLDQETQYF.

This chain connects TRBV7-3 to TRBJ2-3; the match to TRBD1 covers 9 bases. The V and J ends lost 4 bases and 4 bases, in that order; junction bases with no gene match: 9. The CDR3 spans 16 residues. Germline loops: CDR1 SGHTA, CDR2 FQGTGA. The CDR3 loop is CASSSQPGQGADTQYF. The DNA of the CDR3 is TGTGCCAGCAGCTCACAACCGGGACAGGGCGCAGATACGCAGTATTTT.